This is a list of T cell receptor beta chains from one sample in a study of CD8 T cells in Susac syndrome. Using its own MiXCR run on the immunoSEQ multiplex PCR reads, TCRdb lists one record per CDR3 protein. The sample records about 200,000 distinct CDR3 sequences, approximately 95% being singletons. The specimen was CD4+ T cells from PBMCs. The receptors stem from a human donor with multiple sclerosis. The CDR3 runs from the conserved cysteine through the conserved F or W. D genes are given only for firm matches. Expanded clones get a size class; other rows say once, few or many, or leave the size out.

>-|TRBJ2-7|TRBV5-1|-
TGCGCCAGCAGCTTCGACAGAGCTGAGCGGTACTTC
CASSFDRAERYF
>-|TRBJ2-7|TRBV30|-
TGTGCCTGGAGTGGGGCGGGGGCCCACGAGCAGTACTTC
CAWSGAGAHEQYF
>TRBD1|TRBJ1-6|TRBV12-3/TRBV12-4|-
TGTGCCAGCAGTGCGACAGGGTGGTGGTTTAATTCACCCCTCCACTTT
CASSATGWWFNSPLHF
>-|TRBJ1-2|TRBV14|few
TGTGCCAGCAGCCAGGGGTTCTATGGCTACACCTTC
CASSQGFYGYTF
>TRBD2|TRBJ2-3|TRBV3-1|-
TGTGCCAGCAGCCAAGATTTGACTAGCGGGGACCATCATACGCAGTATTTT
CASSQDLTSGDHHTQYF
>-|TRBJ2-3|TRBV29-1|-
TGCAGCCTTCGTCCGGGGACTAGCACAGATACGCAGTATTTT
CSLRPGTSTDTQYF
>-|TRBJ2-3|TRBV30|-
TGTGCCTTGGACAAGAGCACAGATACGCAGTATTTT
CALDKSTDTQYF
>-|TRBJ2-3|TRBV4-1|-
TGCGCCAGCAGCCAAGTAGGCACTCAGGGAGATACGCAGTATTTT
CASSQVGTQGDTQYF
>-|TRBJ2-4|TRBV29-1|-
TGCAGCGTTGAAGACGGTCTCCGAGGAAACATTCAGTACTTC
CSVEDGLRGNIQYF
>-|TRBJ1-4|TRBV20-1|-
TGCAGTGCCCCTAACCCGAATACACCGGAAAAACTGTTTTTT
CSAPNPNTPEKLFF
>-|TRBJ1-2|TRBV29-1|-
TGCAGCGTTCCAGACAGTTTCTATGGCTACACCTTC
CSVPDSFYGYTF
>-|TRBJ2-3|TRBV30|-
TGTGCCTGGAGCGAGGTAGTAGCCGCTTCTACGCAGTATTTT
CAWSEVVAASTQYF
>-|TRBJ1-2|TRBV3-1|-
TGTGCCAGCAGCTCTCAGTCACATTATGGCTATGGCTACACCTTC
CASSSQSHYGYGYTF
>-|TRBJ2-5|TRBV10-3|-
TGTGCCATCAGTGAGCTACAGGGAACGGGGGAGACCCAGTACTTC
CAISELQGTGETQYF
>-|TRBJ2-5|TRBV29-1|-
TGCAGCGTTGATCCTAAGAATAGACAAGAGACCCAGTACTTC
CSVDPKNRQETQYF
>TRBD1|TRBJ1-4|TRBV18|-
TGTGCCAGCTCACTAAAACGACAGGGATTGAATGAAAAACTGTTTTTT
CASSLKRQGLNEKLFF
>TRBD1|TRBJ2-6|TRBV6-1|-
TGTGCCAGCAGTAGGGACAGGGCGATCTCTGGGGCCAACGTCCTGACTTTC
CASSRDRAISGANVLTF
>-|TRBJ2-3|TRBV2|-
TGTGCCAGCAGCCAGGACAGACACGATACGCAGTATTTT
CASSQDRHDTQYF
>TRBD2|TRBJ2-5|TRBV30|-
TGTGCCTGGAGTGCGGGGGGGCAAGAGACCCAGTACTTC
CAWSAGGQETQYF
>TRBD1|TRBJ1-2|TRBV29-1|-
TGCAGCGCCTCACGGGGACAGGGGGTTAACTATGGCTACACCTTC
CSASRGQGVNYGYTF
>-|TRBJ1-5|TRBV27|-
TGTGCCAGCAGTTTCCTTTATCAGCCCCAGCATTTT
CASSFLYQPQHF
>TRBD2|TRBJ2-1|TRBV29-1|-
TGCAGCGTGGAGGGACTAGCGGGGAATGAGCAGTTCTTC
CSVEGLAGNEQFF
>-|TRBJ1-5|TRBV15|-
TGTGCCACCAGCTGGGGGCAGGGCAATCAGCCCCAGCATTTT
CATSWGQGNQPQHF
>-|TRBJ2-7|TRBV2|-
TGTGCCAGCAGGACCGACTGGGGGAGTGACTACGAGCAGTACTTC
CASRTDWGSDYEQYF
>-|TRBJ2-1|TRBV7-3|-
TGTGCCAGCAGCTTAACGGGGGGCGTCAATGAGCAGCTCTTC
CASSLTGGVNEQLF
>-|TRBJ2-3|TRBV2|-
TGTGCCAGCAGTGACGGGGGACCTAGCACAGATACGCAGTATTTT
CASSDGGPSTDTQYF
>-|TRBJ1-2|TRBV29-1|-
TGCAGCGGACGATCGGCGGATGGCTACACCTTC
CSGRSADGYTF
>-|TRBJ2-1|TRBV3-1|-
TGTGCCAGCAGCCAAGATGGGTTGGGGCAGTTCTTC
CASSQDGLGQFF
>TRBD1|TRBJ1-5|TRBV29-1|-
TGCAGCGTTCGGGGACAGGCGGACGGGCAGCCCCAGCATTTT
CSVRGQADGQPQHF
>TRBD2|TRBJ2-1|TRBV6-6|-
TGTGCCAGCAGTTACCATAGCGGGGGGCTCAATGAGCAGTTCTTC
CASSYHSGGLNEQFF
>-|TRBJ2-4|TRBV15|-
TGTGCCACCAGCAGAGAGGGGGTCAAAAACATTCAGTACTTC
CATSREGVKNIQYF
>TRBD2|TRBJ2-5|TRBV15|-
TGTGCCACCAGCCGAAGAAGCCCTAGCGGGGCCAGAGAGACCCAGTACTTC
CATSRRSPSGARETQYF
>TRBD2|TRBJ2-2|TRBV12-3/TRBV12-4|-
TGTGCCAGCAGCTCCTCTAGCGGGGGTTACACCGGGGAGCTGTTTTTT
CASSSSSGGYTGELFF
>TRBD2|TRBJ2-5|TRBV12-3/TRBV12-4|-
TGTGCCAGCACCCCGCGGGGGGATCAAGAGACCCAGTACTTC
CASTPRGDQETQYF
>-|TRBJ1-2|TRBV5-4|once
TGTGCCAGCAGCTTGGTGGCGGGGGAAGGCTACACCTTC
CASSLVAGEGYTF
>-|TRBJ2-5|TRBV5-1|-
TGCGCCACCAAGGATCTAGAGACCCAGTACTTC
CATKDLETQYF
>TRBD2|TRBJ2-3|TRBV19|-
TGTGCCAGTAGTTACCTACTAGCGGACCGTGGGGATACGCAGTATTTT
CASSYLLADRGDTQYF
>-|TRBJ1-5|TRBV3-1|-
TGTGCCAGCAGCCAGGGAGGGACTGACCAGCCCCAGCATTTT
CASSQGGTDQPQHF